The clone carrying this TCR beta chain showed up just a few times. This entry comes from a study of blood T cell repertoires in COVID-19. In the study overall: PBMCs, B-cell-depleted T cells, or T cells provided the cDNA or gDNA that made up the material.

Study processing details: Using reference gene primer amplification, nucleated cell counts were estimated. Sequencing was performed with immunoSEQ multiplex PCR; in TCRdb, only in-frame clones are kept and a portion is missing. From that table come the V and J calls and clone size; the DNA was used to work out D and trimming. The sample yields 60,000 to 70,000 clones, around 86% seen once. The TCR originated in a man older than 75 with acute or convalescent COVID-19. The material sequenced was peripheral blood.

The chain's CDR3 is CATSRDIPGAFSYEQYF. The CDR3 nucleotides are TGTGCCACCAGCAGAGATATCCCGGGAGCCTTCTCCTACGAGCAGTACTTC. The chain is built from TRBV15 and TRBJ2-7, with D maybe TRBD2 (6 bases). The length of the CDR3 is 17 residues. CDR1 is LNHNV and CDR2 is YYDKDF in the germline V gene (reference sequence). V was shortened by 0 bases and J by 0 bases, with 15 bases between the two germline ends.